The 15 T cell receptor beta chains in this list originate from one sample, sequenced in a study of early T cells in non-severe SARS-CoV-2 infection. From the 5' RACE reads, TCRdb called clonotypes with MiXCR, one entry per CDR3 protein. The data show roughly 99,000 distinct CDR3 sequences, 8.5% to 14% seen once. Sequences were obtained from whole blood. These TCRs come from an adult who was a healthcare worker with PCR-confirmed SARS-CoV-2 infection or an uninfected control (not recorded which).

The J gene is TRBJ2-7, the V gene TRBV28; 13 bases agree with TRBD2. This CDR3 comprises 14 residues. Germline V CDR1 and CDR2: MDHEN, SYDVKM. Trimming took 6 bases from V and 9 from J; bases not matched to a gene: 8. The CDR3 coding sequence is TGTGCCAGCAGGCCTACTAGCGGGAGGGCGGCGCAGTACTTC. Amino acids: CASRPTSGRAAQYF.

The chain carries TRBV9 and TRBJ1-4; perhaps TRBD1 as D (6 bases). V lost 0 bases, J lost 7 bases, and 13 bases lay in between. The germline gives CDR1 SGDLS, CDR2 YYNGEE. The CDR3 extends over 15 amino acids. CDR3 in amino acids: CASSVAWGAGEKLFF. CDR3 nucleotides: TGTGCCAGCAGCGTAGCGTGGGGGGCAGGTGAAAAACTGTTTTTT. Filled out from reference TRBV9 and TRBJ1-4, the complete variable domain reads DSGVTQTPKHLITATGQRVTLRCSPRSGDLSVYWYQQSLDQGLQFLIQYYNGEERAKGNILERFSAQQFPDLHSELNLSSLELGDSALYFCASSVAWGAGEKLFFGSGTQLSVL.

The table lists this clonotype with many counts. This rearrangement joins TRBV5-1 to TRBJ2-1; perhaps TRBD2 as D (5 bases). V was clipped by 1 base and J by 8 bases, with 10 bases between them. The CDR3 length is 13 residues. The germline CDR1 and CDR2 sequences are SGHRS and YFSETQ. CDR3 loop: CASSLILGDEQFF. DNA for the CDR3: TGCGCCAGCAGCTTGATTTTGGGAGATGAGCAGTTCTTC.

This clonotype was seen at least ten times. The CDR3: CSARDGVGTGTHEQYF. The CDR3 DNA is TGCAGTGCTAGAGATGGTGTAGGGACAGGGACTCACGAGCAGTACTTC. The chain joins TRBV20-1 to TRBJ2-7; 9 nucleotides align to TRBD1. Germline values: CDR1 DFQATT, CDR2 SNEGSKA (reference sequence). With 0 bases clipped from V and 5 bases from J, the junction kept 11 bases outside the gene matches. The CDR3 has 16 amino acids.

This chain's CDR3 is CSADLPGGLAGISATQYF. The CDR3 region has the DNA TGCAGTGCTGATCTCCCCGGTGGACTAGCGGGAATATCGGCGACCCAGTACTTC. The chain is built from TRBV20-1 and TRBJ2-5; 12 positions match TRBD2. J gave up 7 bases and V 5 bases, and 20 bases lay outside the gene matches. The CDR3 loop spans 18 amino acids. The germline CDR1 and CDR2 sequences are DFQATT and SNEGSKA (reference sequence).

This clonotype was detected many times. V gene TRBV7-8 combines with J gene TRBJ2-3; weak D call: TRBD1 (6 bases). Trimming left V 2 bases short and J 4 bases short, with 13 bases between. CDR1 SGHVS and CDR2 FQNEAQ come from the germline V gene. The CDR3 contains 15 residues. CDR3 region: CASSLNGGSADTQYF. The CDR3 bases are TGTGCCAGCAGCTTAAATGGGGGCTCAGCAGATACGCAGTATTTT.

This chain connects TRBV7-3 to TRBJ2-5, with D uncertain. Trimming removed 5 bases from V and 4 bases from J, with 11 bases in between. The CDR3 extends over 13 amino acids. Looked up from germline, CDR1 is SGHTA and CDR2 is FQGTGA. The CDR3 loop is CASSASLGETQYF. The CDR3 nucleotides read TGTGCCAGCAGCGCAAGCTTAGGAGAGACCCAGTACTTC.

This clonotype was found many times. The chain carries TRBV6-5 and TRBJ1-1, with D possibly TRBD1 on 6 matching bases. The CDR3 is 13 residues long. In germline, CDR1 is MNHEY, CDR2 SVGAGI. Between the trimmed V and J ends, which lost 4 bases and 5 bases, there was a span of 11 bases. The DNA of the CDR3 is TGTGCCAGCAGTTCAAGGCAGGGGACTGAAGCTTTCTTT. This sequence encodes CASSSRQGTEAFF.

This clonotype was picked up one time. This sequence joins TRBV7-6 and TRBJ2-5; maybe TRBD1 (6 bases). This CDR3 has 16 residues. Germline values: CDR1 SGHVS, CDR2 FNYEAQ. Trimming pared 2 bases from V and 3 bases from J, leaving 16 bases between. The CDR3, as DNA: TGTGCCAGCAGCTTAAAAGTCCAGGGGAACAAAGAGACCCAGTACTTC. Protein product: CASSLKVQGNKETQYF.

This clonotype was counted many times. The CDR3 is CASSLIAGVNEQFF. The CDR3 nucleotides are TGTGCCAGCAGCCTAATAGCGGGAGTGAATGAGCAGTTCTTC. The chain employs TRBV11-2 and TRBJ2-1, with 9 nucleotides matching TRBD2. The CDR3 consists of 14 residues. After removal of 5 bases from V and 7 bases from J, the junction contained 6 bases not matched to a gene. Per germline, CDR1 SGHAT and CDR2 FQNNGV.

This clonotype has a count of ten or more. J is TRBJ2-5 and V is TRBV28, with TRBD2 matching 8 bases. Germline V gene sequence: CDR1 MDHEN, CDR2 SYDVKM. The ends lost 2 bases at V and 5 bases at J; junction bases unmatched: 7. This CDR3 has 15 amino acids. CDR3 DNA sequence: TGTGCCAGCAGTTTACCTACTAGCGGATGGGAGACCCAGTACTTC. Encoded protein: CASSLPTSGWETQYF. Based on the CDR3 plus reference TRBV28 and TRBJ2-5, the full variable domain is DVKVTQSSRYLVKRTGEKVFLECVQDMDHENMFWYRQDPGLGLRLIYFSYDVKMKEKGDIPEGYSVSREKKERFSLILESASTNQTSMYLCASSLPTSGWETQYFGPGTRLLVL.

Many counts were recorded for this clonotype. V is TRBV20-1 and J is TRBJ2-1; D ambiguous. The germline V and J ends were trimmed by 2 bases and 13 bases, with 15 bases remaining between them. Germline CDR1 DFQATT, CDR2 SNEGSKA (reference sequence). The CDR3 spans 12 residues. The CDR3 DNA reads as TGCAGTGCTAGACGCTCTCGGGCGCCCCAGTTCTTC. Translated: CSARRSRAPQFF.

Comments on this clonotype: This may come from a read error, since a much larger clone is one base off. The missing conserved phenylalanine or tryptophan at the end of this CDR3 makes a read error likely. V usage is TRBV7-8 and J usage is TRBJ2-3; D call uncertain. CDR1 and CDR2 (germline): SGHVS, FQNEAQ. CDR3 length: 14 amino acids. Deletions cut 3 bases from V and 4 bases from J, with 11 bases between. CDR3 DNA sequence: TGTGCCAGCAGCTTCGCGGTAGTTCCAGATACGCAGTATATT. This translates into CASSFAVVPDTQYI.

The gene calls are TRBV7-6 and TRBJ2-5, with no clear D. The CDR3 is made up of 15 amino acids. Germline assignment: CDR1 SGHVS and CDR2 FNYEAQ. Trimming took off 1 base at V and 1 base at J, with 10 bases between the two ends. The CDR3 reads CASSLVVSVQETQYF. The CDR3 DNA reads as TGTGCCAGCAGCTTAGTAGTGTCAGTCCAAGAGACCCAGTACTTC.

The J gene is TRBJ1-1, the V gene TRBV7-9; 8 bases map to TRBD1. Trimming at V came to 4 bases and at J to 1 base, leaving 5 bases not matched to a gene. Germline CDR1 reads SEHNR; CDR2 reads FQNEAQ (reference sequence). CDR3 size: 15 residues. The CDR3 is CASSSHRGSNTEAFF. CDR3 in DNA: TGTGCCAGCAGCTCCCACAGGGGGTCGAACACTGAAGCTTTCTTT.